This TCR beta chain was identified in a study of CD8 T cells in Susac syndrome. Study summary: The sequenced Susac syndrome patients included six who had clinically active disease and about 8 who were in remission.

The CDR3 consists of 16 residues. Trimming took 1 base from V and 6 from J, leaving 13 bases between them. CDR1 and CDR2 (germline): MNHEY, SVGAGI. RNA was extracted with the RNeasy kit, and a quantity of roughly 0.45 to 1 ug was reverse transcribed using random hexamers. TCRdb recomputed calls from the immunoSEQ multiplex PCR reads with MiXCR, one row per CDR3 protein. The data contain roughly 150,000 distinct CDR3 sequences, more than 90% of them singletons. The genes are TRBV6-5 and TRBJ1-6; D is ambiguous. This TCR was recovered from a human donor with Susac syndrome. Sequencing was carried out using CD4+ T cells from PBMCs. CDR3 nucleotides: TGTGCCAGCAGTTACTTGGCCTCGTGGGGTAATTCACCCCTCCACTTT. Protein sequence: CASSYLASWGNSPLHF.